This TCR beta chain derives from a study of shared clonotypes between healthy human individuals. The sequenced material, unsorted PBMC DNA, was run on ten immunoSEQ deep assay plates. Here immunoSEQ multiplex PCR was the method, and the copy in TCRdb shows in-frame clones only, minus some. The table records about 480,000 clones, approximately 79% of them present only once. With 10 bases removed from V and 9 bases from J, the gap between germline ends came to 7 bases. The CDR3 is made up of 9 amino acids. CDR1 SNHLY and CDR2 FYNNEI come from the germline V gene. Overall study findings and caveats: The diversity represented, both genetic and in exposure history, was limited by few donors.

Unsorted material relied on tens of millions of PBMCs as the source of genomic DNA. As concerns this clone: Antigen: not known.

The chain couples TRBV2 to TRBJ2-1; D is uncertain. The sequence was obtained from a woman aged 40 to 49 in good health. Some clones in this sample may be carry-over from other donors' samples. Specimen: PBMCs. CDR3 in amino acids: CATTSEQFF. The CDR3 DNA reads TGTGCCACCACATCTGAGCAGTTCTTC.